Shown below are 25 T cell receptor beta chains from a single sample sequenced in a study of T cell responses to AZD1222 COVID-19 vaccine. Profiling relied on immunoSEQ multiplex PCR, and the TCRdb table lists in-frame clones only, not all of them. Among about 140,000 clones listed, roughly 89% were seen once. Material: peripheral blood, obtained on day 0 of AZD1222 vaccination. All receptors come from an adult in good health.

The chain has TRBV18 and TRBJ1-2, with 8 bases identical to TRBD1. In germline, CDR1 is KGHSH, CDR2 LQKENI. CDR3 size: 15 residues. V was pared by 5 bases and J by 3 bases, with 8 bases of the junction left unmatched. The CDR3 DNA is TGTGCCAGCTCATCTCCGGGACAGGACTACTATGGCTACACCTTC. Translation: CASSSPGQDYYGYTF. The full variable domain, rest sourced from reference TRBV18 and TRBJ1-2, is NAGVMQNPRHLVRRRGQEARLRCSPMKGHSHVYWYRQLPEEGLKFMVYLQKENIIDESGMPKERFSAEFPKEGPSILRIQQVVRGDSAAYFCASSSPGQDYYGYTFGSGTRLTVV.

This chain uses TRBV18 with TRBJ1-1; D not certain. Germline V gene lookup returns CDR1 KGHSH and CDR2 LQKENI. The CDR3 covers 15 residues. Trimming cost V 3 bases and J 1 base, with 12 bases left between them. The CDR3 spells CASSPITEPNTEAFF. Here the CDR3 DNA reads TGTGCCAGCTCACCCATCACTGAACCGAACACTGAAGCTTTCTTT.

The chain joins TRBV25-1 to TRBJ2-1, with TRBD2 as a possible D gene (6 bases). Trimming took off 4 bases at V and 6 bases at J, with 16 bases between the two ends. CDR3 length: 15 residues. Germline CDR1 and CDR2: MGHDK and SYGVNS. The CDR3 loop reads CASSGGGFEANEQFF. The DNA of the CDR3 is TGTGCCAGCAGTGGTGGGGGGTTCGAGGCCAATGAGCAGTTCTTC.

This clone showed up just once. The rearrangement uses TRBV5-1 and TRBJ1-4; 8 bases agree with TRBD1. J was trimmed by 7 bases and V by 4 bases; bases with no gene match: 15. Germline CDR1 is SGHRS and CDR2 is YFSETQ. CDR3 length equals 17 residues. This CDR3 is CASSLRTGLSWGEKLFF. CDR3 sequence (DNA): TGCGCCAGCAGCCTAAGGACAGGGCTTAGCTGGGGTGAAAAACTGTTTTTT.

The chain uses TRBV7-2 and TRBJ1-1; D is unresolved. The CDR3 extends over 13 amino acids. Germline CDR1 reads SGHTA; CDR2 reads FQGNSA. V was cut by 2 bases and J by 8 bases, with 12 bases left in between. Written as DNA, the CDR3 is TGTGCCAGCAGCTTAAGTTTAAGCCCCGAAGCTTTCTTT. Residues: CASSLSLSPEAFF.

The CDR3 bases are TGTGCCAGCAGTTACGGGCCAGCGGGAGGCGAGCAGTACTTC. This encodes CASSYGPAGGEQYF. The J gene is TRBJ2-7, the V gene TRBV6-2 or TRBV6-3, with 9 bases fitting TRBD2. Trimming took 2 bases from V and 6 from J; bases not matched to a gene: 5. The CDR3 totals 14 residues. Germline V lookup: CDR1 MNHEY, CDR2 SVGEGT.

This sequence joins TRBV13 and TRBJ2-7, with D tentatively TRBD1 or TRBD2 (5 bases each). V lost 6 bases, J lost 3 bases, and 15 bases lay in between. The CDR3 totals 14 residues. The V gene's germline CDR1 is PRHDT and CDR2 FYEKMQ (reference sequence). The CDR3 region is CASRRWGFLYEQYF. CDR3 DNA: TGTGCCAGCAGAAGGTGGGGGTTCCTCTACGAGCAGTACTTC. The entire variable domain, with the rest obtained from reference TRBV13 and TRBJ2-7, is as follows: AAGVIQSPRHLIKEKRETATLKCYPIPRHDTVYWYQQGPGQDPQFLISFYEKMQSDKGSIPDRFSAQQFSDYHSELNMSSLELGDSALYFCASRRWGFLYEQYFGPGTRLTVT.

The chain uses TRBV27 and TRBJ1-2, with a possible D match to TRBD1 (6 bases). The germline V gene encodes CDR1 MNHEY and CDR2 SMNVEV (reference sequence). The V gene lost 1 base and the J gene lost 6 bases, with 18 bases spanning the gap. The CDR3 contains 16 residues. CDR3 amino acids: CASSLYVSRDTDGYTF. The CDR3 bases are TGTGCCAGCAGTTTATACGTATCCCGGGACACAGATGGCTACACCTTC.

J is TRBJ1-1 and V is TRBV7-9; a weak D match, TRBD1 (5 bases). Germline V gene lookup returns CDR1 SEHNR and CDR2 FQNEAQ (reference sequence). V was clipped by 4 bases and J by 1 base, with 13 bases between them. This CDR3 is 15 amino acids long. The CDR3 DNA sequence: TGTGCCAGCAGCTCTGGGGGTCACGGGAACACTGAAGCTTTCTTT. It specifies CASSSGGHGNTEAFF.

The chain couples TRBV5-1 to TRBJ2-3, with TRBD1 matching over 8 bases. This CDR3 spans 15 amino acids. The V and J ends lost 3 bases and 6 bases, in that order; junction bases with no gene match: 9. Germline assignment: CDR1 SGHRS and CDR2 YFSETQ. This chain's CDR3 is CASSSTPTGADTQYF. The CDR3 DNA reads TGCGCCAGCAGCTCGACGCCGACAGGGGCGGATACGCAGTATTTT.

The V and J genes are TRBV28 and TRBJ2-2; D is undetermined. In germline, CDR1 is MDHEN, CDR2 SYDVKM. Deletions cut 2 bases from V and 5 bases from J, with 9 bases between. CDR3 length: 14 residues. The CDR3 DNA reads TGTGCCAGCAGTTTAGGCGCGAGGACCGGGGAGCTGTTTTTT. It translates to CASSLGARTGELFF. Drawing the rest from reference TRBV28 and TRBJ2-2, the complete variable domain is DVKVTQSSRYLVKRTGEKVFLECVQDMDHENMFWYRQDPGLGLRLIYFSYDVKMKEKGDIPEGYSVSREKKERFSLILESASTNQTSMYLCASSLGARTGELFFGEGSRLTVL.

The genes are TRBV12-3 or TRBV12-4 and TRBJ1-1; D remains unclear. The CDR3 runs 13 residues. V was clipped by 2 bases and J by 4 bases, with 8 bases between them. CDR3 coding DNA: TGTGCCAGCAGTTTACATGGTGGCACTGAAGCTTTCTTT. Translated: CASSLHGGTEAFF.

The chain has TRBV19 and TRBJ2-7; no definite D call. V shed 5 bases and J shed 7 bases, with 9 bases lying between them. This CDR3 contains 11 residues. The germline CDR1 and CDR2 sequences are LNHDA and SQIVND (reference sequence). The CDR3 spells CASSEWGEQYF. Here the CDR3 DNA reads TGTGCCAGTAGTGAATGGGGTGAGCAGTACTTC.

CDR3 loop: CASSLGYGLGGDQPQHF. The CDR3 nucleotides read TGTGCCAGCAGCCTGGGTTATGGGCTTGGGGGGGATCAGCCCCAGCATTTT. V usage is TRBV7-2 and J usage is TRBJ1-5; weak D call: TRBD1 (5 bases). The germline V gene encodes CDR1 SGHTA and CDR2 FQGNSA. Between the trimmed V and J ends, which lost 5 bases and 5 bases, there was a span of 22 bases. The CDR3 has 17 residues.

The chain carries TRBV11-2 and TRBJ2-2, with 9 bases aligning to TRBD1. The ends lost 6 bases at V and 5 bases at J; junction bases unmatched: 10. Per germline, CDR1 SGHAT and CDR2 FQNNGV. The CDR3 extends over 16 amino acids. CDR3 sequence: CASRVLQGARTGELFF. Here the CDR3 DNA reads TGTGCCAGCAGGGTATTACAGGGGGCAAGGACCGGGGAGCTGTTTTTT.

This clone was detected a few times. The chain uses TRBV6-2 or TRBV6-3 and TRBJ1-6; TRBD1 aligns across 7 bases. The CDR3 loop spans 14 amino acids. CDR1 is MNHEY and CDR2 is SVGEGT in the germline V gene. J gave up 8 bases and V 4 bases, and 5 bases lay outside the gene matches. Written as DNA, the CDR3 is TGTGCCAGCAGTTCGACAGGGAATTATTCACCCCTCCACTTT. It encodes CASSSTGNYSPLHF.

The genes are TRBV9 and TRBJ1-1; no definite D call. The V end lost 2 bases, the J end lost 4 bases, and 12 bases lay between the germline ends. The CDR3 spans 14 residues. Germline CDR1 and CDR2: SGDLS and YYNGEE. The CDR3 nucleotides read TGTGCCAGCAGCGTCCATGGTTTCGGCACTGAAGCTTTCTTT. It specifies CASSVHGFGTEAFF.

The V and J genes are TRBV4-1 and TRBJ1-5; D gene ambiguous. Trimming stripped 6 bases from V and 9 bases from J, with 27 bases between. This CDR3 is built from 17 residues. Germline assignment: CDR1 MGHRA and CDR2 YSYEKL. In DNA, the CDR3 is TGCGCCAGCAGTCTCCAACTAAGACCCAACCTCTTTCGGCCCCAGCATTTT. Protein product: CASSLQLRPNLFRPQHF.

The gene calls are TRBV7-9 and TRBJ2-1; TRBD2 matches at 7 bases. Germline CDR1 reads SEHNR; CDR2 reads FQNEAQ (reference sequence). The CDR3 runs to 14 residues. Unmatched junction bases numbered 3, after V lost 1 base and J lost 6 bases. CDR3 sequence (DNA): TGTGCCAGCAGCTTAGGGCCGGGGGGCAATGAGCAGTTCTTC. Its protein product is CASSLGPGGNEQFF.

V and J are TRBV6-2 or TRBV6-3 and TRBJ2-7; no definite D call. CDR3 size: 14 residues. CDR1 MNHEY and CDR2 SVGEGT come from the germline V gene. Trimming took 5 bases from V and 4 from J, leaving 15 bases between them. Written as DNA, the CDR3 is TGTGCCAGCAGTCCACTACTCGGTGGGTACGAGCAGTACTTC. Protein: CASSPLLGGYEQYF.

The CDR3 nucleotides read TGTGCCAGCACTAAAGGGACAAAAGGGGTATACGAGCAGTACTTC. This sequence encodes CASTKGTKGVYEQYF. V and J are TRBV28 and TRBJ2-7; D is perhaps TRBD1 (6 bases). This CDR3 has 15 residues. Trimming removed 7 bases from V and 4 bases from J, with 20 bases in between. Germline CDR1 and CDR2: MDHEN and SYDVKM.

The V and J genes are TRBV7-8 and TRBJ2-7; D perhaps matches TRBD1 (5 bases). V lost 5 bases and J 3 bases, leaving 17 bases between the germline ends. The germline CDR1 and CDR2 sequences are SGHVS and FQNEAQ. The CDR3 is made up of 15 amino acids. CDR3 sequence: CASSPGPRENYEQYF. The CDR3 DNA reads as TGTGCCAGCAGCCCAGGGCCCAGGGAAAACTACGAGCAGTACTTC.

The gene calls are TRBV9 and TRBJ2-1, with 14 bases identical to TRBD2. This CDR3 comprises 18 residues. J was trimmed by 0 bases and V by 3 bases; bases with no gene match: 5. Germline V gene lookup returns CDR1 SGDLS and CDR2 YYNGEE. CDR3 in DNA: TGTGCCAGCAGCGCCGGACTAGCGGGAGGAGGCTCCTACAATGAGCAGTTCTTC. This encodes CASSAGLAGGGSYNEQFF.

The rearrangement uses TRBV13 and TRBJ1-1, with D hard to call. V lost 5 bases, J lost 6 bases, and 10 bases lay in between. Germline CDR1 and CDR2: PRHDT and FYEKMQ (reference sequence). The CDR3 consists of 12 residues. The CDR3 region is CASSMGRSEAFF. Here the CDR3 DNA reads TGTGCCAGCAGCATGGGTAGGTCTGAAGCTTTCTTT.

This rearrangement joins TRBV18 to TRBJ2-7, with 10 nucleotides matching TRBD2. V shed 3 bases, J shed 2 bases, and the junction held 1 base outside the gene matches. This CDR3 has 14 amino acids. Germline V gives CDR1 KGHSH, CDR2 LQKENI. The CDR3 DNA is TGTGCCAGCTCACCGACTAGCGGGCCCTACGAGCAGTACTTC. It specifies CASSPTSGPYEQYF. The full variable domain, completed using reference TRBV18 and TRBJ2-7, is NAGVMQNPRHLVRRRGQEARLRCSPMKGHSHVYWYRQLPEEGLKFMVYLQKENIIDESGMPKERFSAEFPKEGPSILRIQQVVRGDSAAYFCASSPTSGPYEQYFGPGTRLTVT.